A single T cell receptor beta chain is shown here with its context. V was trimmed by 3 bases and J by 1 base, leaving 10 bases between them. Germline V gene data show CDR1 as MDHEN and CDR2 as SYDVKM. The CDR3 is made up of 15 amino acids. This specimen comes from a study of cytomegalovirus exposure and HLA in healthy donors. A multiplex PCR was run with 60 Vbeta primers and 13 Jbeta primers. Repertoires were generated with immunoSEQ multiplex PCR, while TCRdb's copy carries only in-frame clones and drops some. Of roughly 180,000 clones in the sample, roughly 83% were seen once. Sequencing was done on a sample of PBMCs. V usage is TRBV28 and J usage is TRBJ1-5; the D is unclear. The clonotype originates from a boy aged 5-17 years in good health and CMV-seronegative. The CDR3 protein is CASSLPTGSNQPQHF. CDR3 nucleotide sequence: TGTGCCAGCAGTTTGCCGACGGGGAGCAATCAGCCCCAGCATTTT.